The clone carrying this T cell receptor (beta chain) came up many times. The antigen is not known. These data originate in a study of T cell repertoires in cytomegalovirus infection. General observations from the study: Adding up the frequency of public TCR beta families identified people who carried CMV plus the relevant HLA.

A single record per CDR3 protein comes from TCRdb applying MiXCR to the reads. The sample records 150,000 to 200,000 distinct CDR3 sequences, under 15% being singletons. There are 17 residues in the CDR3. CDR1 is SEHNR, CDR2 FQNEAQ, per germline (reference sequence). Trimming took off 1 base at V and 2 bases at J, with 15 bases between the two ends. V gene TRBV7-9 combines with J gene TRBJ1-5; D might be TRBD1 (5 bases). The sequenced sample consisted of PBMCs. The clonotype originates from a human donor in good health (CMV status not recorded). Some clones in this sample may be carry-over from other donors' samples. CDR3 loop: CASSLESGGTRNQPQHF. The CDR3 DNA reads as TGTGCCAGCAGCTTAGAGTCGGGGGGGACTCGCAATCAGCCCCAGCATTTT.